The sequence of this T cell receptor (beta chain) was determined in a study of shared clonotypes between healthy human individuals. Cells designated naive CD8 were CD45RO-negative and were positively selected for CCR7, with terminally differentiated effector memory CD45RA+ cells excluded. The sample holds one count of this clone. Clones were sequenced by immunoSEQ multiplex PCR, and TCRdb holds only the in-frame ones, with some missing. The sample lists around 620,000 clones; approximately 95% were seen once. CDR1 is SGHTA and CDR2 is FQGNSA in the germline V gene. The CDR3 totals 17 residues. Trimming removed 5 bases from V and 1 base from J; junction bases left unmatched: 14.

Sequenced material: naive CD8+ T cells sorted from blood. The sequence came from a woman in her thirties in good health. This chain links TRBV7-2 with TRBJ2-7, with 7 bases aligning to TRBD1. The CDR3 spells CASSEPTRGTVSYEQYF. In nucleotides, the CDR3 is TGTGCCAGCAGCGAACCCACGAGAGGGACAGTTTCCTACGAGCAGTACTTC.